The 32 T cell receptor beta chains presented below share a single source sample, sequenced in a study of blood T cell repertoires in COVID-19. The protocol was immunoSEQ multiplex PCR, while the TCRdb copy is restricted to in-frame clones and leaves out a portion. The table has hundreds of thousands of clones, around 88% seen once; the top ten hold approximately 6%. The specimen was PBMCs or T cells enriched from blood (not recorded which). Every receptor here comes from a woman aged 40-49 years who had recovered from COVID-19.

The chain carries TRBV7-2 and TRBJ2-3, with 15 positions matching TRBD2. Germline trimming cut 5 bases from V and 5 bases from J; bases unmatched to any gene: 11. There are 18 residues in the CDR3. CDR1 SGHTA and CDR2 FQGNSA come from the germline V gene. The CDR3 DNA follows: TGTGCCAGCAGCCCGGGAGGACTAGCGGGAGGGCTGGGAGATACGCAGTATTTT. This gives the protein CASSPGGLAGGLGDTQYF. Filled out from reference TRBV7-2 and TRBJ2-3, the complete variable domain reads GAGVSQSPSNKVTEKGKDVELRCDPISGHTALYWYRQSLGQGLEFLIYFQGNSAPDKSGLPSDRFSAERTGGSVSTLTIQRTQQEDSAVYLCASSPGGLAGGLGDTQYFGPGTRLTVL.

This chain connects TRBV4-3 to TRBJ1-6, with D possibly being TRBD1 (6 bases). Germline values: CDR1 LGHNA, CDR2 YSLEER. The germline V and J ends were trimmed by 1 base and 0 bases, with 13 bases remaining between them. The CDR3 has 18 amino acids. In DNA, the CDR3 is TGCGCCAGCAGCCAAGGGATCACAGGGAGCTCCTATAATTCACCCCTCCACTTT. This gives the protein CASSQGITGSSYNSPLHF.

The chain recombines TRBV5-4 with TRBJ2-7, with a tentative D call TRBD2 (5 bases). Germline assignment: CDR1 SGHNT and CDR2 YYREEE (reference sequence). This CDR3 is built from 13 residues. Trimming shortened V by 1 base and J by 5 bases, and 10 bases separated the two germline ends. The CDR3 sequence: CASSLQRADEQYF. CDR3 DNA sequence: TGTGCCAGCAGCTTGCAGAGGGCCGACGAGCAGTACTTC.

The rearrangement uses TRBV5-1 and TRBJ2-7, with D maybe TRBD1 (6 bases). Trimming left V 2 bases short and J 2 bases short, with 11 bases between. This CDR3 spans 14 amino acids. The germline gives CDR1 SGHRS, CDR2 YFSETQ. The CDR3: CASSFTGTPYEQYF. As DNA, the CDR3 is TGCGCCAGCAGCTTTACCGGGACACCCTACGAGCAGTACTTC.

The chain couples TRBV3-1 (or the pseudogene TRBV3-2) to TRBJ2-7; D unresolved. CDR1 is LGHDT and CDR2 is YNNKEL in the germline V gene (reference sequence). The CDR3 is 15 residues long. V lost 1 base and J lost 6, with 16 bases in between. Written as DNA, the CDR3 is TGTGCCAGCAGCCAAGGCGGCCTGCGGTCCGGCGAGCAGTACTTC. It translates to CASSQGGLRSGEQYF.

The chain recombines TRBV5-1 with TRBJ1-2, with 7 bases identical to TRBD1. The CDR3 totals 14 residues. CDR1 is SGHRS, CDR2 YFSETQ, per germline. The trim removed 4 bases at V and 5 bases at J, leaving 8 bases unmatched. Written as DNA, the CDR3 is TGCGCCAGCAGCGAGGACAGGAGGGAGTATGGCTACACCTTC. Residues: CASSEDRREYGYTF. The whole variable domain, remainder taken from reference TRBV5-1 and TRBJ1-2, is KAGVTQTPRYLIKTRGQQVTLSCSPISGHRSVSWYQQTPGQGLQFLFEYFSETQRNKGNFPGRFSGRQFSNSRSEMNVSTLELGDSALYLCASSEDRREYGYTFGSGTRLTVV.

The chain has TRBV7-6 and TRBJ2-2; D perhaps matches TRBD2 (5 bases). This CDR3 contains 16 residues. Germline V CDR1 and CDR2: SGHVS, FNYEAQ. V was cut by 5 bases and J by 7 bases, with 20 bases left in between. The CDR3 sequence is CASSLDGTSFDGELFF. Written as DNA, the CDR3 is TGTGCCAGCAGCCTCGACGGAACTAGTTTTGACGGGGAGCTGTTTTTT.

The chain joins TRBV4-1 to TRBJ1-1, with TRBD1 matching over 7 bases. The CDR3 spans 14 residues. Germline V gene lookup returns CDR1 MGHRA and CDR2 YSYEKL. V lost 2 bases and J lost 6; bases outside the gene matches: 6. The CDR3 region has the DNA TGCGCCAGCAGCCAAAACTCCGGGACAGCTGAAGCTTTCTTT. The encoded protein is CASSQNSGTAEAFF.

The CDR3 DNA reads TGTGCCAGCGGGGAGAATAGCAATCAGCCCCAGCATTTT. This translates into CASGENSNQPQHF. The chain employs TRBV6-5 and TRBJ1-5, with D uncertain. CDR3 length: 13 amino acids. Germline loops: CDR1 MNHEY, CDR2 SVGAGI. V was pared by 8 bases and J by 0 bases, with 8 bases between.

The rearrangement links TRBV25-1 to TRBJ1-4; D unresolved. This CDR3 has 16 amino acids. V was trimmed by 2 bases and J by 3 bases, leaving 13 bases between them. Germline lookup yields CDR1 MGHDK and CDR2 SYGVNS. The CDR3 DNA reads as TGTGCCAGCAGTGAAGGGAGCTCGGTGGCTAATGAAAAACTGTTTTTT. Translation gives CASSEGSSVANEKLFF.

The chain links TRBV24-1 to TRBJ2-7, with TRBD1 matching over 9 bases. The length of the CDR3 is 17 residues. V lost 2 bases to trimming and J lost 3 bases; unmatched junction nucleotides: 10. Germline lookup yields CDR1 KGHDR and CDR2 SFDVKD. The CDR3 DNA sequence: TGTGCCACCAGTGATTCCGCCCCCGGGACAGGGATCTACGAGCAGTACTTC. Amino acid sequence: CATSDSAPGTGIYEQYF.

This chain uses TRBV5-4 with TRBJ2-3; the D is unclear. Germline loops: CDR1 SGHNT, CDR2 YYREEE (reference sequence). CDR3 length equals 14 residues. Trimming pared 0 bases from V and 6 bases from J, leaving 11 bases between. The CDR3 nucleotides read TGTGCCAGCAGCTTGGAACCTAGTGCGGATACGCAGTATTTT. Translation gives CASSLEPSADTQYF.

Only one count was recorded for this clone. V and J are TRBV28 and TRBJ2-7; D is perhaps TRBD1 (5 bases). The germline gives CDR1 MDHEN, CDR2 SYDVKM. There are 12 residues in the CDR3. The CDR3 DNA reads TGTGCCAGCAGCTCAGCACACAGGATCCCCTTCGTC. As protein: CASSSAHRIPFV.

The rearrangement links TRBV2 to TRBJ2-1, with D perhaps TRBD2 (5 bases). The CDR3 extends over 16 amino acids. The V end lost 7 bases, the J end lost 0 bases, and 16 bases lay between the germline ends. Per the germline V gene, CDR1 is SNHLY and CDR2 is FYNNEI. CDR3: CASTASSLSSYNEQFF. The CDR3 DNA is TGTGCCAGCACTGCTAGCTCCTTGAGCTCCTACAATGAGCAGTTCTTC.

This rearrangement joins TRBV18 to TRBJ2-2; the D gene is possibly TRBD2 (5 bases). V was shortened by 3 bases and J by 0 bases, with 8 bases between the two germline ends. This CDR3 has 15 residues. CDR1 is KGHSH and CDR2 is LQKENI in the germline V gene. CDR3 coding DNA: TGTGCCAGCTCACCCTTCGGGGCGAACACCGGGGAGCTGTTTTTT. Protein: CASSPFGANTGELFF.

This chain joins TRBV7-2 and TRBJ2-7, with 10 bases identical to TRBD2. V was pared by 7 bases and J by 0 bases, with 3 bases of the junction left unmatched. This CDR3 has 14 residues. Germline V gives CDR1 SGHTA, CDR2 FQGNSA. The CDR3 protein is CASNPSGSSYEQYF. As DNA, the CDR3 is TGTGCCAGCAACCCTAGCGGGAGCTCCTACGAGCAGTACTTC.

The chain is built from TRBV6-5 and TRBJ2-7; the match to TRBD2 covers 14 bases. Germline V gene data show CDR1 as MNHEY and CDR2 as SVGAGI. V lost 4 bases and J lost 4; bases outside the gene matches: 3. This CDR3 comprises 15 residues. DNA of the CDR3: TGTGCCAGCAGTTCCCGACTAGCGGGAGGGTACGAGCAGTACTTC. It is translated as CASSSRLAGGYEQYF.

This clone was found once. The V and J genes are TRBV28 and TRBJ1-4; possibly TRBD1 for D (5 bases). Looked up from germline, CDR1 is MDHEN and CDR2 is SYDVKM. The CDR3 contains 12 residues. The ends were cut back, 6 bases at V and 6 bases at J, with 8 bases in the middle. The chain's CDR3 is CASRPGYEKLFF. The CDR3 region has the DNA TGTGCCAGCAGACCAGGGTATGAAAAACTGTTTTTT.

The gene calls are TRBV29-1 and TRBJ1-2; no definite D call. From germline, CDR1 is SQVTM and CDR2 ANQGSEA. The length of the CDR3 is 12 residues. Trimming removed 3 bases from V and 4 bases from J, with 9 bases in between. The CDR3 DNA reads TGCAGCGTTGATGGAGAATTCTATGGCTACACCTTC. Translating gives CSVDGEFYGYTF.

This clone has a handful of counts. V and J are TRBV12-3 or TRBV12-4 and TRBJ2-5; TRBD1 is a possible D gene (6 bases). The CDR3 is 13 residues long. V was cut by 6 bases and J by 5 bases, with 13 bases left in between. This CDR3 reads CASRSTGQETQYF. For the CDR3, the DNA is TGTGCCAGCAGAAGCACAGGGCAGGAGACCCAGTACTTC.

The chain employs TRBV6-5 and TRBJ1-2; D may be TRBD1 (6 bases). Between the trimmed V and J ends, which lost 6 bases and 6 bases, there was a span of 20 bases. Germline V gene sequence: CDR1 MNHEY, CDR2 SVGAGI. The CDR3 is 15 amino acids. This CDR3 is CASSLRAGEAHGYTF. CDR3 nucleotide sequence: TGTGCCAGCAGCCTAAGGGCAGGGGAAGCCCATGGCTACACCTTC.

The chain uses TRBV18 and TRBJ2-7; 11 positions agree with TRBD2. The CDR3 contains 16 residues. Germline V gene data show CDR1 as KGHSH and CDR2 as LQKENI. The ends lost 0 bases at V and 6 bases at J; junction bases unmatched: 7. The CDR3 loop is CASSPPLLAGAVEQYF. DNA for the CDR3: TGTGCCAGCTCACCACCCTTACTAGCGGGAGCGGTCGAGCAGTACTTC. Drawing the rest from reference TRBV18 and TRBJ2-7, the complete variable domain is NAGVMQNPRHLVRRRGQEARLRCSPMKGHSHVYWYRQLPEEGLKFMVYLQKENIIDESGMPKERFSAEFPKEGPSILRIQQVVRGDSAAYFCASSPPLLAGAVEQYFGPGTRLTVT.

The chain uses TRBV4-3 and TRBJ1-5; TRBD1 agrees at 9 bases. CDR1 LGHNA and CDR2 YSLEER come from the germline V gene. J lost 6 bases, V lost 1 base, and 4 bases had no gene match. CDR3 length: 15 amino acids. The CDR3 sequence: CASSQVGTGIQPQHF. CDR3 nucleotides: TGCGCCAGCAGCCAAGTGGGGACAGGGATTCAGCCCCAGCATTTT.

The chain joins TRBV5-1 to TRBJ2-2; no clear D. In germline, CDR1 is SGHRS, CDR2 YFSETQ. The CDR3 length is 13 residues. The V end lost 0 bases, the J end lost 4 bases, and 4 bases lay between the germline ends. CDR3 sequence (DNA): TGCGCCAGCAGCTTGGCGGGCACCGGGGAGCTGTTTTTT. Its protein is CASSLAGTGELFF.

This clone was observed a handful of times. J is TRBJ1-5 and V is TRBV5-6; TRBD1 aligns across 9 bases. Germline CDR1 SGHDT, CDR2 YYEEEE. Losses at the gene ends were 0 bases for V and 4 bases for J; bases not matched to a gene: 11. The length of the CDR3 is 18 residues. CDR3 residues: CASSLGGGTGTGNQPQHF. CDR3 coding DNA: TGTGCCAGCAGCTTGGGGGGAGGAACAGGGACAGGGAATCAGCCCCAGCATTTT.

This clone has a single count. J is TRBJ1-2 and V is TRBV16; D uncertain. V dropped 2 bases and J dropped 0 bases, with 4 bases sitting between them. The CDR3 has 13 residues. CDR1 is KGHSY, CDR2 FQNENV, per germline. The CDR3 protein is CASSQTANYGYTF. The DNA for the CDR3 is TGTGCCAGCAGCCAAACAGCTAACTATGGCTACACCTTC.

The rearrangement links TRBV27 to TRBJ1-6, with D possibly matching TRBD1 (5 bases). This CDR3 has 13 residues. V lost 0 bases and J 9 bases, leaving 6 bases between the germline ends. The V gene's germline CDR1 is MNHEY and CDR2 SMNVEV (reference sequence). The CDR3 spells CASSLSGVSPLHF. Here the CDR3 DNA reads TGTGCCAGCAGTTTATCAGGGGTTTCACCCCTCCACTTT.

V is TRBV19 and J is TRBJ2-7; 10 nucleotides line up with TRBD2. The CDR3 consists of 14 residues. The trim removed 3 bases at V and 3 bases at J, leaving 2 bases unmatched. CDR1 LNHDA and CDR2 SQIVND come from the germline V gene (reference sequence). CDR3 coding DNA: TGTGCCAGTAGTATCCTAGCGGGAGTCTACGAGCAGTACTTC. It codes for CASSILAGVYEQYF.

The rearrangement links TRBV4-1 to TRBJ2-7; perhaps TRBD1 as D (6 bases). Trimming stripped 4 bases from V and 1 base from J, with 14 bases between. CDR3 size: 15 residues. Germline-derived CDR1 and CDR2 are MGHRA and YSYEKL. Here the CDR3 DNA reads TGCGCCAGCAGCCCGCAAAGGACAGCTTCCTACGAGCAGTACTTC. Its translation is CASSPQRTASYEQYF.

The chain combines TRBV5-5 with TRBJ1-3; TRBD1 is a possible D gene (5 bases). The CDR3 covers 16 residues. The ends were cut back, 1 base at V and 0 bases at J, with 11 bases in the middle. CDR1 and CDR2 from the germline V gene are SGHKS and YYEKEE (reference sequence). The CDR3 sequence is CASSLFGALSGNTIYF. CDR3 nucleotides: TGTGCCAGCAGCTTGTTTGGGGCCCTCTCTGGAAACACCATATATTTT.

The chain has TRBV5-8 and TRBJ1-2; 9 nucleotides line up with TRBD1. The CDR3 runs to 15 residues. Trimming at V came to 4 bases and at J to 1 base, leaving 5 bases not matched to a gene. Germline V gene sequence: CDR1 SGHTS, CDR2 YDEGEE. The CDR3 sequence is CASSRRDRVNYGYTF. CDR3 coding DNA: TGTGCCAGCAGCCGCCGGGACAGGGTTAACTATGGCTACACCTTC.

The chain employs TRBV4-3 and TRBJ1-2, with 11 bases identical to TRBD1. Germline CDR1 LGHNA, CDR2 YSLEER. The CDR3 is 17 amino acids. V was pared by 1 base and J by 6 bases, with 10 bases of the junction left unmatched. CDR3 sequence reads: CASSQGPSGQGDHGYTF. CDR3 bases: TGCGCCAGCAGCCAAGGTCCCTCGGGACAGGGGGATCATGGCTACACCTTC.